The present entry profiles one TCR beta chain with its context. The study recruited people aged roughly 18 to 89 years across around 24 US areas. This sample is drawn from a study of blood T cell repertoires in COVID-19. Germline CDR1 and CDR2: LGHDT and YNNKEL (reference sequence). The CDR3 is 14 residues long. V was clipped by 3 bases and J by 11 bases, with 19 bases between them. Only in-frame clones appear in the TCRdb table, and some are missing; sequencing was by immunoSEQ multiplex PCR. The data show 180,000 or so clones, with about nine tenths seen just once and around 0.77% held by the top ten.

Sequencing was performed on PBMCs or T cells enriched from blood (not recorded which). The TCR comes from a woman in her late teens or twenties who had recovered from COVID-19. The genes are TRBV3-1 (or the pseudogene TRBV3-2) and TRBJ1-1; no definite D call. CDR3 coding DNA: TGTGCCAGCAGCCATACGGGGTTCTTAAACGGGGCTTTCTTT. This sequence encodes CASSHTGFLNGAFF.